These 10 T cell receptor beta chains came from one sample sequenced in a study of cytotoxic CD8 clonotypes in ibrutinib-treated CLL. Sequencing used immunoSEQ multiplex PCR; TCRdb keeps in-frame clones, though not all of them. The table records about 84,000 clones, around 84% of them present only once. This sample comprised PBMCs, obtained before ibrutinib treatment. The receptors were gathered from a human donor with chronic lymphocytic leukemia.

The chain carries TRBV7-2 and TRBJ1-1; TRBD1 might be the D (6 bases). The germline CDR1 and CDR2 sequences are SGHTA and FQGNSA. The CDR3 length is 14 residues. Trimming removed 5 bases from V and 5 bases from J, with 15 bases in between. CDR3 loop: CASSPGGRRTEAFF. Here the CDR3 DNA reads TGTGCCAGCAGCCCTGGGGGCAGGAGGACTGAAGCTTTCTTT.

This chain joins TRBV18 and TRBJ1-1; the D gene is possibly TRBD1 (5 bases). The CDR3 runs 13 residues. Looked up from germline, CDR1 is KGHSH and CDR2 is LQKENI. V dropped 4 bases and J dropped 8 bases, with 14 bases sitting between them. CDR3 region: CASSRRGEFEAFF. CDR3 DNA: TGTGCCAGCTCACGTCGGGGGGAATTCGAAGCTTTCTTT.

This chain uses TRBV7-2 with TRBJ2-1, with D possibly being TRBD2 (6 bases). V lost 2 bases, J lost 0 bases, and 8 bases lay in between. CDR3 length equals 15 residues. Germline CDR1 and CDR2: SGHTA and FQGNSA. CDR3 sequence (DNA): TGTGCCAGCAGCTTACTAGCGTTCTCCTACAATGAGCAGTTCTTC. Residues: CASSLLAFSYNEQFF.

This rearrangement joins TRBV5-6 to TRBJ1-2; D ambiguous. Germline-derived CDR1 and CDR2 are SGHDT and YYEEEE. V was shortened by 4 bases and J by 7 bases, with 20 bases between the two germline ends. The CDR3 consists of 15 residues. CDR3 in amino acids: CASSQTTSRAGGYTF. As DNA, the CDR3 is TGTGCCAGCAGCCAAACGACTTCTCGGGCGGGTGGCTACACCTTC.

This rearrangement joins TRBV28 to TRBJ1-2; D uncertain. Germline loops: CDR1 MDHEN, CDR2 SYDVKM. The CDR3 loop spans 14 amino acids. Between the trimmed V and J ends, which lost 3 bases and 10 bases, there was a span of 18 bases. The CDR3 protein is CASSFHGNNEDYTF. The CDR3 nucleotides are TGTGCCAGCAGTTTTCACGGAAACAACGAAGACTACACCTTC.

The rearrangement uses TRBV7-2 and TRBJ2-5, with 8 bases that match TRBD2. Germline trimming cut 1 base from V and 4 bases from J; bases unmatched to any gene: 8. The CDR3 totals 16 residues. Per germline, CDR1 SGHTA and CDR2 FQGNSA. This CDR3 is CASSLERLSGRETQYF. In nucleotides, the CDR3 is TGTGCCAGCAGCTTAGAACGGCTGAGCGGGAGAGAGACCCAGTACTTC.

The chain couples TRBV7-9 to TRBJ1-2; D not certain. The CDR3 has 13 residues. Trimming took off 3 bases at V and 6 bases at J, with 11 bases between the two ends. Per germline, CDR1 SEHNR and CDR2 FQNEAQ (reference sequence). The CDR3 loop is CASSLTAVNGYTF. The CDR3 DNA follows: TGTGCCAGCAGCTTGACGGCGGTTAATGGCTACACCTTC.

This chain joins TRBV9 and TRBJ2-1, with TRBD2 identical over 9 bases. The germline V gene encodes CDR1 SGDLS and CDR2 YYNGEE. The CDR3 sequence is 13 residues long. J was trimmed by 14 bases and V by 4 bases; bases with no gene match: 10. Written as DNA, the CDR3 is TGTGCCAGCAGCTCCCTTGGGCTAGCGGGAAAGTTCTTC. It specifies CASSSLGLAGKFF.

The chain carries TRBV5-1 and TRBJ1-1; maybe TRBD1 (5 bases). The ends were cut back, 5 bases at V and 6 bases at J, with 11 bases in the middle. CDR3 length: 12 residues. CDR1 is SGHRS and CDR2 is YFSETQ in the germline V gene. CDR3 region: CASSSQGPEAFF. CDR3 coding DNA: TGCGCCAGCAGTTCCCAGGGCCCTGAAGCTTTCTTT.

V and J are TRBV19 and TRBJ1-1; perhaps TRBD1 as D (5 bases). Germline CDR1 LNHDA, CDR2 SQIVND (reference sequence). The CDR3 totals 15 residues. The V gene lost 3 bases and the J gene lost 4 bases, with 15 bases spanning the gap. CDR3 in amino acids: CASSIRQGVSTEAFF. Here the CDR3 DNA reads TGTGCCAGTAGTATTCGGCAGGGTGTGAGCACTGAAGCTTTCTTT.